These 10 T cell receptor beta chains came from one sample sequenced in a study of Ad26.COV2.S vaccination and SARS-CoV-2 variants. Measured with immunoSEQ multiplex PCR; TCRdb has only the in-frame clones, and not every one. Of about 350,000 clones in the sample, approximately 90% were seen once. The treatment was: 15 to 20 received Ad26.COV2.S at low or high dose, single or two shots; 5 received placebo; per-sample allocation not given. The investigators took samples on day 63 after the first vaccine or placebo injection. The sample was peripheral blood, taken in a trial of Ad26.COV2.S vaccine versus placebo. These receptors came from a person between 18 and 60 years old who received the Ad26.COV2.S COVID-19 vaccine or a placebo.

This rearrangement joins TRBV4-2 to TRBJ2-1; D perhaps matches TRBD1 (7 bases). Trimming took off 4 bases at V and 1 base at J, with 11 bases between the two ends. This CDR3 has 15 residues. In germline, CDR1 is LGHNA, CDR2 YNFKEQ. CDR3 in DNA: TGTGCCAGCAGCCGGGACAGCGGGTCCTACAATGAGCAGTTCTTC. This gives the protein CASSRDSGSYNEQFF.

This clone has a single count. This chain connects TRBV3-1 (or the pseudogene TRBV3-2) to TRBJ1-2; D is unresolved. V was shortened by 4 bases and J by 7 bases, with 19 bases between the two germline ends. There are 15 residues in the CDR3. The germline gives CDR1 LGHDT, CDR2 YNNKEL (reference sequence). The CDR3 spells CASSPVLALGSGYTF. Here the CDR3 DNA reads TGTGCCAGCAGCCCAGTTTTAGCGTTGGGATCTGGCTACACCTTC.

This clone was seen only once. The chain uses TRBV28 and TRBJ2-5; D is possibly TRBD1 (5 bases). Trimming removed 7 bases from V and 2 bases from J, with 14 bases in between. Germline V gene sequence: CDR1 MDHEN, CDR2 SYDVKM. The CDR3 is 14 residues long. CDR3 sequence reads: CASNPFRGQETQYF. CDR3 nucleotides: TGTGCCAGCAACCCTTTTAGGGGACAAGAGACCCAGTACTTC.

The chain couples TRBV7-3 to TRBJ2-3; weak D call: TRBD1 (6 bases). Germline V gives CDR1 SGHTA, CDR2 FQGTGA. The CDR3 extends over 15 amino acids. The V gene lost 5 bases and the J gene lost 2 bases, with 14 bases spanning the gap. The CDR3: CASSPGTSYTDTQYF. The CDR3 DNA sequence: TGTGCCAGCAGCCCCGGGACATCCTACACAGATACGCAGTATTTT.

The rearrangement uses TRBV5-5 and TRBJ1-2; D is uncertain. Trimming removed 4 bases at V and 5 bases at J, with 15 bases between. The germline CDR1 and CDR2 sequences are SGHKS and YYEKEE (reference sequence). The CDR3 length is 14 residues. CDR3 amino acids: CASSPQVAEYGYTF. DNA for the CDR3: TGTGCCAGCAGCCCTCAGGTGGCGGAATATGGCTACACCTTC.

The CDR3 sequence: CASSEGLAGWTDTQYF. The CDR3 coding sequence is TGTGCCAGCAGCGAGGGACTAGCGGGATGGACAGATACGCAGTATTTT. The gene calls are TRBV11-2 and TRBJ2-3; 13 bases agree with TRBD2. Germline values: CDR1 SGHAT, CDR2 FQNNGV. The CDR3 extends over 16 amino acids. Trimming removed 5 bases from V and 3 bases from J; junction bases left unmatched: 5.

This rearrangement joins TRBV5-4 to TRBJ2-3; 7 positions agree with TRBD1. This CDR3 is 13 amino acids long. Germline V gene lookup returns CDR1 SGHNT and CDR2 YYREEE (reference sequence). The junction had 4 bases not matched to a gene; V was cut back by 4 bases and J by 5 bases. This chain's CDR3 is CASSQDREDTQYF. The CDR3 bases are TGTGCCAGCAGCCAAGACAGGGAAGATACGCAGTATTTT.

The V gene is TRBV9, the J gene TRBJ2-7, with TRBD1 matching 12 bases. Germline V CDR1 and CDR2: SGDLS, YYNGEE. Trimming removed 4 bases from V and 0 bases from J; junction bases left unmatched: 5. CDR3 length equals 16 residues. The CDR3 nucleotides read TGTGCCAGCAGCCCAGGGACAGGGGGCACCTCCTACGAGCAGTACTTC. Its protein is CASSPGTGGTSYEQYF. The full variable domain, in which reference TRBV9 and TRBJ2-7 provide the parts outside the CDR3, is DSGVTQTPKHLITATGQRVTLRCSPRSGDLSVYWYQQSLDQGLQFLIQYYNGEERAKGNILERFSAQQFPDLHSELNLSSLELGDSALYFCASSPGTGGTSYEQYFGPGTRLTVT.

This clone was detected only a few times. The genes are TRBV2 and TRBJ1-5, with unresolved D. Trimming took off 1 base at V and 7 bases at J, with 11 bases between the two ends. The germline V gene encodes CDR1 SNHLY and CDR2 FYNNEI. The CDR3 spans 14 residues. DNA for the CDR3: TGTGCCAGCAGTGAAGGAAGGGTATCACAGCCCCAGCATTTT. It is translated as CASSEGRVSQPQHF.

The chain is built from TRBV5-1 and TRBJ2-5, with 7 bases that match TRBD2. J was trimmed by 2 bases and V by 2 bases; bases with no gene match: 0. Germline V gives CDR1 SGHRS, CDR2 YFSETQ. CDR3 length: 13 residues. CDR3 bases: TGCGCCAGCAGCTTCGGGGGGCAAGAGACCCAGTACTTC. It specifies CASSFGGQETQYF. Variable domain in full (rest from reference TRBV5-1 and TRBJ2-5): KAGVTQTPRYLIKTRGQQVTLSCSPISGHRSVSWYQQTPGQGLQFLFEYFSETQRNKGNFPGRFSGRQFSNSRSEMNVSTLELGDSALYLCASSFGGQETQYFGPGTRLLVL.